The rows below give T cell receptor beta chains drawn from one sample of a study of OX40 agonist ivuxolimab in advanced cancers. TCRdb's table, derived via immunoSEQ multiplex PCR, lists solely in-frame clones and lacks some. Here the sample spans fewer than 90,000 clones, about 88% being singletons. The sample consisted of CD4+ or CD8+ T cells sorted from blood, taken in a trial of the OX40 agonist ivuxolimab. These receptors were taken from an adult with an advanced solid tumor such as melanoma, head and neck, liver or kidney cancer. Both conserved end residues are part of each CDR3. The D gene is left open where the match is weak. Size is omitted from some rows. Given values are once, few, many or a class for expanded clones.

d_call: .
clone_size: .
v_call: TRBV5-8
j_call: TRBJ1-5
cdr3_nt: TGTGCCAGCAGCGGAATCGACAGACTTAATCAGCCCCAGCATTTT
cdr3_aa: CASSGIDRLNQPQHF

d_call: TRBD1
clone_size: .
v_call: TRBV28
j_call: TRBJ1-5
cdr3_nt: TGTGCCAGCAAGGGGGCAAATCAGCCCCAGCATTTT
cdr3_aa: CASKGANQPQHF

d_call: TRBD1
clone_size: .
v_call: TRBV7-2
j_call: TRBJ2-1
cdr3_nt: TGTGCCAGCAGCTCGGCGGGACAGGGGTACAATGAGCAGTTCTTC
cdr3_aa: CASSSAGQGYNEQFF

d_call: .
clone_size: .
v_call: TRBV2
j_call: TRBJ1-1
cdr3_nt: TGTGCCAGCAGCCAGCGGAACACTGAAGCTTTCTTT
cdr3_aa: CASSQRNTEAFF

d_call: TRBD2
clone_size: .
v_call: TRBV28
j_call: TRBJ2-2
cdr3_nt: TGTGCCAGCAGGAATAGCGGGAGAGCTACCGGGGAGCTGTTTTTT
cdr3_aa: CASRNSGRATGELFF

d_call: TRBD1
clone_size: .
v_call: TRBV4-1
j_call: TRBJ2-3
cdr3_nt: TGCGCCAGCAGCCAAGTGCCGGGACAGGGGTCCTCAGATACGCAGTATTTT
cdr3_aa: CASSQVPGQGSSDTQYF

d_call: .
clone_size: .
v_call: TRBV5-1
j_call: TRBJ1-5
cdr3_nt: TGCGCCAGCAGCCTGGTAGCAGGAAGCAATCAGCCCCAGCATTTT
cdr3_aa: CASSLVAGSNQPQHF

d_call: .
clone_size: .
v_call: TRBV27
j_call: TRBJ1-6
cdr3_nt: TGTGCCAGCAGTAACGGACAGCCCAATTCACCCCTCCACTTT
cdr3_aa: CASSNGQPNSPLHF

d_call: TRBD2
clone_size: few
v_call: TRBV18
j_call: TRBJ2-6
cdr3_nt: TGTGCCAGCTCCCGGACTAGCGGGTCTGGGGCCAACGTCCTGACTTTC
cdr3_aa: CASSRTSGSGANVLTF

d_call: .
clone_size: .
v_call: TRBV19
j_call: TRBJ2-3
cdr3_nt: TGTGCCAGTAGTAGAAGACTACATAGCACAGATACGCAGTATTTT
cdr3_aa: CASSRRLHSTDTQYF

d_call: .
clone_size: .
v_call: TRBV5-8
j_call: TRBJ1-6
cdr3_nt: TGTGCCAGCAGCTTACAGTATAATTCACCCCTCCACTTT
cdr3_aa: CASSLQYNSPLHF

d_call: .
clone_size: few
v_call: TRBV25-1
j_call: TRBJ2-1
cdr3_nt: TGTGCCAGCAGTAACGGGGCTCGGGAGCAGTTCTTC
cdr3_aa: CASSNGAREQFF

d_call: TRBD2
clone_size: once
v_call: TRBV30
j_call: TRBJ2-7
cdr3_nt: TGTGCCTGGGACGGACTAGCGGGGGAGCAGTACTTC
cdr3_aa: CAWDGLAGEQYF

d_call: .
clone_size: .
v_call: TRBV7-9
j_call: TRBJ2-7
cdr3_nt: TGTGCCAGCAGCTTGGCTGCTGGGTCCTACGAGCAGTACTTC
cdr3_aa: CASSLAAGSYEQYF

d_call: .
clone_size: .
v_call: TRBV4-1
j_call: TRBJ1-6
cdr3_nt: TGCGCCAGCAGCCAATTGAAAAATGATTTACCCCTCCACTTT
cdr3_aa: CASSQLKNDLPLHF

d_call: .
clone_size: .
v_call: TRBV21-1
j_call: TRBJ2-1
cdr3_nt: TGTGCCAGCAGCAAAGGCGGACAGAGCTCCTACAATGAGCAGTTCTTC
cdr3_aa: CASSKGGQSSYNEQFF

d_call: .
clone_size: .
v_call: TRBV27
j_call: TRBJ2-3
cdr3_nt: TGTGCCAGCATGAGGGTACGGGGCAATGAGCGCACAGATACGCAGTATTTT
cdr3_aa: CASMRVRGNERTDTQYF

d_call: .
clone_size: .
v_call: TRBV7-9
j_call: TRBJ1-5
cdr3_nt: TGTGCCAGCAGCTTCCCCGGGGGTCAGCCCCAGCATTTT
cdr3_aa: CASSFPGGQPQHF

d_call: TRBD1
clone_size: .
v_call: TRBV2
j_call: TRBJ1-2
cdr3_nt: TGTGCCAGCAGAAGAGACAGGGGGGATTCCTATGGCTACACCTTC
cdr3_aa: CASRRDRGDSYGYTF

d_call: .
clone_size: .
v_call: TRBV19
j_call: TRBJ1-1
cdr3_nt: TGTGCCAGTAATTCGGACAGAGTGAACACTGAAGCTTTCTTT
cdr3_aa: CASNSDRVNTEAFF

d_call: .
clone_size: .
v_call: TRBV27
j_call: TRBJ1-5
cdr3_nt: TGTGCCAGCGGGGGTTCCTATCAGCCCCAGCATTTT
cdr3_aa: CASGGSYQPQHF

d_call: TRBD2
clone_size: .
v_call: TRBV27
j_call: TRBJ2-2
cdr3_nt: TGTGCCAGCAGTTTATGGAGCGGGGGGGCCCACACCGGGGAGCTGTTTTTT
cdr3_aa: CASSLWSGGAHTGELFF

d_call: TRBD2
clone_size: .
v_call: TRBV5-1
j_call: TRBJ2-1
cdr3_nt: TGCGCCAGCAGCACCCTAGCGGGAGAAGTTTATGAGCAGTTCTTC
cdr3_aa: CASSTLAGEVYEQFF

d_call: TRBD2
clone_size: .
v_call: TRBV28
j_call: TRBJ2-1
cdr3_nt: TGTGCCAGCAGTTCGGCCGGAGCGGGATTAGGTGAGCAGTTCTTC
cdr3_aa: CASSSAGAGLGEQFF

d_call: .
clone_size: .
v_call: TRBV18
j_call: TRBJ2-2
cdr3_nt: TGTGCCAGCTCACCTCTCAGGGGACCCGGGGAGCTGTTTTTT
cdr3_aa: CASSPLRGPGELFF

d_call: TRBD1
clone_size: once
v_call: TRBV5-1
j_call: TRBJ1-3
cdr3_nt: TGCGCCAGCAGCTTGACAGGGGGCTCTGGAAACACCATATATTTT
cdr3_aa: CASSLTGGSGNTIYF

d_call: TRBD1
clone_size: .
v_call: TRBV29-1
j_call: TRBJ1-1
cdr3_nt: TGCAGCGTCCGCGGAAGAGGGGGCCACACTGAAGCTTTCTTT
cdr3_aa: CSVRGRGGHTEAFF

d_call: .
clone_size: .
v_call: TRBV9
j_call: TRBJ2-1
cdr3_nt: TGTGCCAGCAGCGTAAGAGGGGGGGCATTCGCCGAGCAGTTCTTC
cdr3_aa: CASSVRGGAFAEQFF

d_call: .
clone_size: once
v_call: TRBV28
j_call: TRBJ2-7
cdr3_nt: TGTGCCGTCCCGGGCCCAAGCTCCTACGAGCAGTACTTC
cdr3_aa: CAVPGPSSYEQYF

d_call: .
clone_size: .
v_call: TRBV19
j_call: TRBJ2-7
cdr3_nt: TGTGCCAGTGCCGGAGGGGGCTTGGGCTACGAGCAGTACTTC
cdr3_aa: CASAGGGLGYEQYF

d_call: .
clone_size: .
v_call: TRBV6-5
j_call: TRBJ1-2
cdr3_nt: TGTGCCAGCAGCTCCACAGGGAATAGAGGCTACACCTTC
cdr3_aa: CASSSTGNRGYTF

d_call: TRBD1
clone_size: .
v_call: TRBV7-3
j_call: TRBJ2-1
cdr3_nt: TGTGCCAGCAGCTTACAGCTAGCTCCAGGGGGTGAGCAGTTCTTC
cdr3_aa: CASSLQLAPGGEQFF

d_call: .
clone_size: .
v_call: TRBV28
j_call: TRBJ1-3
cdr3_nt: TGTGCCCCAGCGAACACCATATATTTT
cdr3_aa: CAPANTIYF

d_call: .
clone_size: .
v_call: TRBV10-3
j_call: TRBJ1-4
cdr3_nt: TGTGCCATCAGAGAGGGTGTAGCTAATGAAAAACTGTTTTTT
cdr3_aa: CAIREGVANEKLFF

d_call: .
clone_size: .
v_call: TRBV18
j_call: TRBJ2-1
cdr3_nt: TGTGCCAGCTCACTCGACGGGGTTTTTAATGAGCAGTTCTTC
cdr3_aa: CASSLDGVFNEQFF

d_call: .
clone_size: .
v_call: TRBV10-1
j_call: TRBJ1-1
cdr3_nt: TGCGCCAGCAGTGCTAACAGCATGAACACTGAAGCTTTCTTT
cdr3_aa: CASSANSMNTEAFF

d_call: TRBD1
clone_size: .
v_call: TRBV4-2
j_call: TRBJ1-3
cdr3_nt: TGTGCCAGCAGCCAACGGGGACAGCACTCTGGAAACACCATATATTTT
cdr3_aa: CASSQRGQHSGNTIYF

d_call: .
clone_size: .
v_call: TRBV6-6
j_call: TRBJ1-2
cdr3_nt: TGTGCCAGCAGTTACAAGGGGGTTGGCTACACCTTC
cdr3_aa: CASSYKGVGYTF

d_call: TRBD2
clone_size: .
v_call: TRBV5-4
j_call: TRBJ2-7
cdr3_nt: TGTGCCAGCAGCTCTGGGACTAGCGGGAGAAGCTCCTACGAGCAGTACTTC
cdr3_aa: CASSSGTSGRSSYEQYF

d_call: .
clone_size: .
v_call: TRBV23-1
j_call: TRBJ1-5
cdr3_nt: TGCGCCAGCAGTCACGTACGGAAGCCCCAGCATTTT
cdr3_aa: CASSHVRKPQHF

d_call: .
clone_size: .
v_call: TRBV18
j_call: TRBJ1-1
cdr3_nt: TGTGCCAGCTCCCCGGACACCAACACTGAAGCTTTCTTT
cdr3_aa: CASSPDTNTEAFF

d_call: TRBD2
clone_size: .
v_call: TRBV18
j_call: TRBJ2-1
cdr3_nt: TGTGCCAGCTCACCAGGACTAGCGGGTGAGCAGTTCTTC
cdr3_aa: CASSPGLAGEQFF

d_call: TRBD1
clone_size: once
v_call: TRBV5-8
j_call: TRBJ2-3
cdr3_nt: TGTGCCAGCAGACGGACAGGGGCGGGAGATACGCAGTATTTT
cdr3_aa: CASRRTGAGDTQYF

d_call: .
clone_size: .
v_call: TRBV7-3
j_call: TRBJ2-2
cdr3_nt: TGTGCCAGCAGCACTCAGAAGCTGAACACCGGGGAGCTGTTTTTT
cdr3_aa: CASSTQKLNTGELFF